This T cell receptor beta chain is from a study of beta chain features in type 1 diabetes listed by TCRdb under 2018. About the investigation overall: Patients and healthy donors did not differ in mean age, gender distribution, total cell number or subset yield. The study compared the TCRB repertoires of sorted circulating CD4+ T cell subsets in recently diagnosed type 1 diabetes patients with those in matched healthy donors. A total of about 100 million sorted cells were examined across all samples, and RNA yield correlated strongly with the number of cells per subset. Whereas all 30 or so donors provided naive and central memory subsets, regulatory and stem cell-like memory subsets were isolated from just 8 patients and about 8 healthy donors.

Comment on this clone: Its antigen is still unknown. No per-base quality is available; no much larger clone lies one base away.

Each donor gave one peripheral blood draw, roughly 0.11 L on average, collected into heparinised tubes. A BD FACSAria II was used to sort naive, central memory, regulatory and stem cell-like memory CD4+ T cells with a panel that included CD45RO, CCR7, CD25, CD127, CD95 and CD27. All sorted populations exceeded 98% purity. PBMCs were separated immediately by Lymphoprep density gradient centrifugation and were stained directly, without being cultured. So that batch effects would be minimized, each experiment stained and sorted samples in pairs, pairing one healthy donor with one patient. Study-wide findings and limitations: In all four CD4+ subsets, TCRB CDR3 length was moderately but significantly shorter in type 1 diabetes patients. Naive, central memory and regulatory TCRB repertoires appeared more similar among patients than among healthy donors. Because small numbers of individuals were included in the HLA sub-analyses, any influence of HLA type on TCRB rearrangement was left unresolved. PCR may preferentially amplify shorter templates, but because patient and control samples were amplified and corrected together, any resulting skew would affect both groups equally. At VDJ recombination sites, type 1 diabetes patients had fewer insertions and more deleted nucleotides, which implies abnormalities in thymic rearrangement. Because cDNA rather than genomic DNA was sequenced, highly expressing activated cells could have been over-represented, although no difference in activation and CD3 levels was found between groups.

All of the isolated RNA was reverse transcribed with the High Capacity cDNA Reverse Transcription Kit, so expressed TCRB transcripts were sequenced. Naive, central memory and regulatory T cell samples underwent deep immunoSEQ sequencing, averaging around 3.6 million total reads per sample. After sorted cells were lysed in RLT buffer, RNA was extracted with DNase-treated RNeasy Micro or Mini kits, with the choice depending on cell number. To prevent cross-contamination, every cell subset was processed on its own, while patient and healthy donor samples were processed together. The immunoSEQ multiplex PCR was used to amplify TCRB sequences from cDNA, yielding 87-bp fragments that span the CDR3 region. Sequencing of the amplicons was done on the Illumina HiSeq platform. In the paper's pipeline: Synthetic template baselines were used to correct PCR bias computationally, reads within Hamming distance 2 were collapsed together, and singletons that could not be merged were discarded. Reads were aligned to IMGT to assign V, D and J genes, CDR3 length, and insertions or deletions at six rearrangement sites. Within each subset, clonotype counts were normalized to the number of sorted cells before true diversity and Gini coefficients were calculated with the tcR R package. The overlap coefficient, calculated on TCRB nucleotide sequences, was used to measure repertoire sharing. TCRdb mirrors the immuneACCESS table, restricted to in-frame sequences. Some clones are absent from its copies; in checked studies, under half trace to an unresolved V gene, and the reason for the others is unknown. That table is the source of V, J and clone size, and D and trimming were worked out from the DNA. For this sample there are some 150,000 clones; about 13% appear just once. The ten largest clones represent under 1.5% of the sample.

The CDR3 spans 16 residues, from the cysteine through the phenylalanine. The kept DNA is CDR3 alone, 48 bases in frame from the first base. For CDR1 and CDR2, the germline V gene (reference sequence) lists LNHDA and SQIVND. Between the V and J ends, shortened by 2 bases and 5 bases respectively, the junction contains 19 bases. The sample was central memory CD4+ T cells from blood. In this chain, TRBV19 is recombined with TRBJ2-7; the D segment may tentatively be TRBD1 or TRBD2, each giving 5 matched bases. The source of this sequence is a man younger than 35 with type 1 diabetes. The DNA is TGTGCCAGTAGTATATCCGGGACCGTCTACAGCCACGAGCAGTACTTC. It codes for CASSISGTVYSHEQYF.